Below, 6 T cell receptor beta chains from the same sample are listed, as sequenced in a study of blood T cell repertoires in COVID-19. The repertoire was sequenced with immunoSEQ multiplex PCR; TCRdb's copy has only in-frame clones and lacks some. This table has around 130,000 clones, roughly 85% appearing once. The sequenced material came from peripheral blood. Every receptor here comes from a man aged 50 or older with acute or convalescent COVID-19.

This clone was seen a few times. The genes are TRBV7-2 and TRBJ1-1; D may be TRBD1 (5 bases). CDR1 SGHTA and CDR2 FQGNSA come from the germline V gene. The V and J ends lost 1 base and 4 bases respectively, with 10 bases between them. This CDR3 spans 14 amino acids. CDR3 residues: CASSLGPGSTEAFF. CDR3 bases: TGTGCCAGCAGCTTAGGGCCAGGGTCCACTGAAGCTTTCTTT.

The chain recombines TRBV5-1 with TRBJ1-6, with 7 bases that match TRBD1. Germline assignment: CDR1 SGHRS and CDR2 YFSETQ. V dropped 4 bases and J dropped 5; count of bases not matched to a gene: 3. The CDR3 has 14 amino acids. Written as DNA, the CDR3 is TGCGCCAGCAGCCCGCAGGGGGATAATTCACCCCTCCACTTT. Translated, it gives CASSPQGDNSPLHF.

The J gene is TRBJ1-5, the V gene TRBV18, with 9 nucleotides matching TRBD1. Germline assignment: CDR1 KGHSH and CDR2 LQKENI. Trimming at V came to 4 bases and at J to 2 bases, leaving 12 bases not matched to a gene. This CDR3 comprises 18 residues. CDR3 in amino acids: CASSLVTGGSGRNQPQHF. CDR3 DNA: TGTGCCAGCTCACTTGTGACAGGGGGATCGGGTCGCAATCAGCCCCAGCATTTT.

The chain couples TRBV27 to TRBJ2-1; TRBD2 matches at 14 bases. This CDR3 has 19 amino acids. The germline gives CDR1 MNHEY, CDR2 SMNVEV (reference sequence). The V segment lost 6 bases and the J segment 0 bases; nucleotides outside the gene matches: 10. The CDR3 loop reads CASRTWGLAGANSYNEQFF. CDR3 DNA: TGTGCCAGCAGAACATGGGGACTAGCGGGAGCCAACTCCTACAATGAGCAGTTCTTC.

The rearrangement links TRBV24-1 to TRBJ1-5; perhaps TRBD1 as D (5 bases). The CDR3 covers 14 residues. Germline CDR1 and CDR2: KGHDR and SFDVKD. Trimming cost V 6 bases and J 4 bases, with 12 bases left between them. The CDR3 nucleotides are TGTGCCACCAGTAGTGGGGCTGGAAATCAGCCCCAGCATTTT. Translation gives CATSSGAGNQPQHF.

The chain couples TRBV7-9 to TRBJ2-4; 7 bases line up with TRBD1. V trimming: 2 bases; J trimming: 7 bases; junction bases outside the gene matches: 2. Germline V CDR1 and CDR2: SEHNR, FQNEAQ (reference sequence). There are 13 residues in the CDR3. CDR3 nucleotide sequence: TGTGCCAGCAGCTTACAGACAGGGAACATTCAGTACTTC. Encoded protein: CASSLQTGNIQYF.